This T cell receptor (beta chain) was documented in a study of Tregs in tolerant kidney transplant recipients. The table came from immunoSEQ multiplex PCR; TCRdb's copy has only in-frame clones and leaves some out. The data show 62,000 or so clones, roughly 98% seen once. Germline V gene sequence: CDR1 LNHNV, CDR2 YYDKDF (reference sequence). The trim removed 5 bases at V and 7 bases at J, leaving 19 bases unmatched. The CDR3 is 18 residues long. The sequencing used Tregs from blood, collected before the transplant. V is TRBV15 and J is TRBJ2-1, with TRBD2 matching over 8 bases. The TCR was taken from a human donor who received a combined kidney and bone marrow transplant. CDR3 amino acids: CATSRYVSGLATGNEQFF. CDR3 nucleotide sequence: TGTGCCACCAGCCGCTATGTGTCTGGACTAGCAACGGGGAATGAGCAGTTCTTC. Looking up the rest from reference TRBV15 and TRBJ2-1 gives the full variable domain: DAMVIQNPRYQVTQFGKPVTLSCSQTLNHNVMYWYQQKSSQAPKLLFHYYDKDFNNEADTPDNFQSRRPNTSFCFLDIRSPGLGDTAMYLCATSRYVSGLATGNEQFFGPGTRLTVL.